One and the same sample provided the 8 T cell receptor beta chains below, sequenced in a study of Ad26.COV2.S vaccination and SARS-CoV-2 variants. Treatment meaning: around 19 received Ad26.COV2.S at low or high dose, single or two shots; about 5 received placebo; per-sample allocation not given. Repertoires come from day 63 after the first vaccine or placebo injection. The assay was immunoSEQ multiplex PCR, and TCRdb's table has in-frame clones only and misses some. The sample contains about 350,000 clones, roughly 90% of which appear only once. Sample: peripheral blood, taken in a trial of Ad26.COV2.S vaccine versus placebo. The receptor source for this set is a person aged 18-60 years who received the Ad26.COV2.S COVID-19 vaccine or a placebo.

This clone occurred once. The V call is TRBV5-1, the J call TRBJ1-1; no reliable D call. CDR3 size: 13 residues. CDR1 is SGHRS and CDR2 is YFSETQ in the germline V gene. V lost 3 bases and J lost 0, with 6 bases in between. The CDR3 bases are TGCGCCAGCAGCTATACATTGAACACTGAAGCTTTCTTT. Its translation: CASSYTLNTEAFF.

This clone was detected only a few times. This chain links TRBV9 with TRBJ2-5; tentatively, D is TRBD1 (6 bases). Germline V gene sequence: CDR1 SGDLS, CDR2 YYNGEE. The CDR3 is made up of 16 amino acids. Trimming pared 0 bases from V and 7 bases from J, leaving 19 bases between. CDR3 amino acids: CASSVGDTLALGTQYF. CDR3 in DNA: TGTGCCAGCAGCGTAGGGGACACTCTAGCTTTAGGGACCCAGTACTTC.

The chain joins TRBV19 to TRBJ2-7; TRBD2 matches 7 bases. Germline V gene lookup returns CDR1 LNHDA and CDR2 SQIVND (reference sequence). V dropped 5 bases and J dropped 0; count of bases not matched to a gene: 10. The CDR3 sequence is 16 residues long. In DNA form, the CDR3 reads TGTGCCAGTAGTCCCTCCGGTGGGAGGGGCTCCTACGAGCAGTACTTC. Amino acids: CASSPSGGRGSYEQYF.

The rearrangement links TRBV28 to TRBJ2-2; possibly TRBD1 for D (6 bases). The CDR3 is 16 residues long. V shed 2 bases and J shed 5 bases, with 15 bases lying between them. Germline-derived CDR1 and CDR2 are MDHEN and SYDVKM. This CDR3 is CASSLLRGMGTGELFF. The CDR3 coding sequence is TGTGCCAGCAGTTTACTCAGGGGCATGGGGACCGGGGAGCTGTTTTTT.

This clone appeared a few times. J is TRBJ1-1 and V is TRBV28; D perhaps matches TRBD1 (5 bases). Per the germline V gene, CDR1 is MDHEN and CDR2 is SYDVKM. Trimming stripped 2 bases from V and 5 bases from J, with 9 bases between. The length of the CDR3 is 13 residues. The CDR3 nucleotides read TGTGCCAGCAGTTTACAGGGAAATACTGAAGCTTTCTTT. Translated, it gives CASSLQGNTEAFF.

This chain links TRBV19 with TRBJ2-5; TRBD1 might be the D (6 bases). This CDR3 is 14 amino acids long. Trimming left V 5 bases short and J 9 bases short, with 19 bases between. Germline values: CDR1 LNHDA, CDR2 SQIVND (reference sequence). CDR3 coding DNA: TGTGCCAGTAGTCCCCAAACAGGGTCCGGGGCCCAGTACTTC. It encodes CASSPQTGSGAQYF.

The V gene is TRBV2, the J gene TRBJ1-5; TRBD1 might be the D (6 bases). CDR3 length: 15 amino acids. Germline V gene sequence: CDR1 SNHLY, CDR2 FYNNEI. Trimming removed 6 bases at V and 3 bases at J, with 15 bases between. The CDR3 sequence: CASRLQGFDNQPQHF. The CDR3 bases are TGTGCCAGCAGACTCCAGGGGTTTGACAATCAGCCCCAGCATTTT.

This clone appeared a single time. V usage is TRBV30 and J usage is TRBJ2-5, with a possible D match to TRBD1 (6 bases). There are 12 residues in the CDR3. V was shortened by 1 base and J by 13 bases, with 16 bases between the two germline ends. CDR1 is GTSNPN and CDR2 is SVGIG in the germline V gene (reference sequence). In DNA form, the CDR3 reads TGTGCCTGGAGTGGGAAGACAGGCCGAAGGTACTTC. This gives the protein CAWSGKTGRRYF.